The clone carrying this T cell receptor (beta chain) was seen more than once but under ten times. Its target is unknown. A multiplex PCR containing 32 V primers and 13 J primers was used to amplify TCR beta CDR3. TCRdb used MiXCR to reprocess the multiplex PCR reads, holding one entry per CDR3 protein. This table holds some 30,000 distinct CDR3 sequences, more than 25% found once. This record comes from a study of immune heterogeneity within non-small cell lung tumors. At the level of the study: In total, the tumors were 4 squamous cell carcinomas, about ten non-squamous carcinomas and 1 not otherwise specified.

General study findings and limits: Identical dominant CDR3 beta clonotypes were found repeatedly across the tumor sites of a single patient, and these appeared alongside high-frequency clones that were unique to particular tumor locations.

V trimming: 3 bases; J trimming: 3 bases; junction bases outside the gene matches: 2. This CDR3 spans 14 amino acids. The template consisted of bulk tumor genomic DNA, with about 600 ng used per sample. Surgery yielded several widely spaced biopsies per primary tumor. Undergoing curative surgery were patients whose non-small cell lung cancer was untreated and newly diagnosed. Donors comprised newly diagnosed non-small cell lung cancer patients undergoing surgery with curative intent. Sequencing was performed on lung tumor tissue. This chain joins TRBV12-3 or TRBV12-4 and TRBJ1-5; the match to TRBD1 covers 7 bases. This clonotype was sampled from a man in his forties or fifties with non-small cell lung cancer. The chain's CDR3 is CASSLGQLNQPQHF. The CDR3 region has the DNA TGTGCCAGCAGTTTGGGACAGCTCAATCAGCCCCAGCATTTT.